A selection of T cell receptor beta chains follows, all from one sample in a study of T cells in Graves' hyperthyroidism and ophthalmopathy. One entry per CDR3 protein, called by TCRdb with MiXCR from the multiplex PCR reads. The sample holds 410,000 or so distinct CDR3 sequences, 14% to 15% seen once. The material sequenced was blood. These receptors were obtained from a man between 18 and 35 years old with Graves' ophthalmopathy. CDR3s include the opening cysteine and the closing phenylalanine or tryptophan. The D gene is left open where the match is weak. Clone size is given for some rows only: seen once, a few or many times, or a class if the clone is expanded.

CDR3 length: 13; clone size: -; D gene: -; J gene: TRBJ1-1; V gene: TRBV2; CDR3 protein: CASRKGPNTEAFF; CDR3 DNA: TGTGCCAGCAGGAAGGGGCCGAACACTGAAGCTTTCTTT
CDR3 length: 14; clone size: few; D gene: -; J gene: TRBJ2-7; V gene: TRBV20-1; CDR3 protein: CSARDPGVDYEQYF; CDR3 DNA: TGCAGTGCTAGAGATCCGGGAGTGGACTACGAGCAGTACTTC
CDR3 length: 15; clone size: many; D gene: -; J gene: TRBJ1-2; V gene: TRBV20-1; CDR3 protein: CSAREPWLGERGYTF; CDR3 DNA: TGCAGTGCTAGAGAGCCTTGGTTGGGTGAGCGAGGCTACACCTTC
CDR3 length: 14; clone size: -; D gene: -; J gene: TRBJ2-2; V gene: TRBV5-8; CDR3 protein: CASSLRRNTGELFF; CDR3 DNA: TGTGCCAGCAGCTTGAGACGGAACACCGGGGAGCTGTTTTTT
CDR3 length: 15; clone size: -; D gene: TRBD2; J gene: TRBJ2-2; V gene: TRBV6-4; CDR3 protein: CASSEGTSDTGELFF; CDR3 DNA: TGTGCCAGCAGCGAAGGGACTAGCGACACCGGGGAGCTGTTTTTT
CDR3 length: 16; clone size: many; D gene: -; J gene: TRBJ1-2; V gene: TRBV10-3; CDR3 protein: CAISESAGMTNYGYTF; CDR3 DNA: TGTGCCATCAGTGAGTCGGCGGGGATGACTAACTATGGCTACACCTTC
CDR3 length: 14; clone size: many; D gene: -; J gene: TRBJ2-7; V gene: TRBV12-3/TRBV12-4; CDR3 protein: CASSFDTGSYEQYF; CDR3 DNA: TGTGCCAGCAGTTTCGACACAGGTTCCTACGAGCAGTACTTC
CDR3 length: 16; clone size: many; D gene: -; J gene: TRBJ2-2; V gene: TRBV6-1; CDR3 protein: CASSLVGGLNTGELFF; CDR3 DNA: TGTGCCAGCAGTTTGGTGGGGGGACTGAACACCGGGGAGCTGTTTTTT
CDR3 length: 15; clone size: few; D gene: -; J gene: TRBJ1-4; V gene: TRBV5-1; CDR3 protein: CASSPSGASNEKLFF; CDR3 DNA: TGCGCCAGCAGCCCTTCGGGGGCGTCGAATGAAAAACTGTTTTTT
CDR3 length: 15; clone size: many; D gene: -; J gene: TRBJ2-1; V gene: TRBV4-2; CDR3 protein: CASSQEETPYNEQFF; CDR3 DNA: TGTGCCAGCAGCCAAGAGGAGACTCCCTACAATGAGCAGTTCTTC
CDR3 length: 14; clone size: few; D gene: -; J gene: TRBJ2-2; V gene: TRBV20-1; CDR3 protein: CSARALRSPGELFF; CDR3 DNA: TGCAGTGCTAGAGCTCTTAGATCCCCCGGGGAGCTGTTTTTT
CDR3 length: 16; clone size: many; D gene: -; J gene: TRBJ2-7; V gene: TRBV7-2; CDR3 protein: CASSLPATEPSYEQYF; CDR3 DNA: TGTGCCAGCAGCTTACCCGCAACCGAACCTTCCTACGAGCAGTACTTC
CDR3 length: 15; clone size: many; D gene: TRBD2; J gene: TRBJ2-3; V gene: TRBV7-3; CDR3 protein: CASSLTSRGADTQYF; CDR3 DNA: TGTGCCAGCAGCTTAACTAGCCGGGGGGCAGATACGCAGTATTTT
CDR3 length: 18; clone size: few; D gene: TRBD2; J gene: TRBJ2-1; V gene: TRBV7-9; CDR3 protein: CASSFSRGLAGTNNGQFF; CDR3 DNA: TGTGCCAGCAGCTTCTCCCGCGGCCTAGCGGGGACTAACAATGGGCAGTTCTTC
CDR3 length: 16; clone size: once; D gene: TRBD1; J gene: TRBJ2-3; V gene: TRBV24-1; CDR3 protein: CATSDPGQGSTDTQYF; CDR3 DNA: TGTGCCACCAGTGATCCGGGACAGGGGAGCACAGATACGCAGTATTTT
CDR3 length: 18; clone size: many; D gene: TRBD2; J gene: TRBJ2-3; V gene: TRBV2; CDR3 protein: CASSDPGLAGAGGDTQYF; CDR3 DNA: TGTGCCAGCAGTGACCCAGGACTAGCGGGAGCAGGAGGAGATACGCAGTATTTT
CDR3 length: 17; clone size: -; D gene: TRBD1; J gene: TRBJ1-5; V gene: TRBV6-5; CDR3 protein: CASSYSGSGTGNQPQHF; CDR3 DNA: TGTGCCAGCAGTTACTCGGGCTCCGGGACAGGGAATCAGCCCCAGCATTTT
CDR3 length: 16; clone size: many; D gene: TRBD2; J gene: TRBJ2-3; V gene: TRBV5-1; CDR3 protein: CASSVWTSGNTDTQYF; CDR3 DNA: TGCGCCAGCAGCGTATGGACTAGCGGGAACACAGATACGCAGTATTTT
CDR3 length: 11; clone size: many; D gene: -; J gene: TRBJ1-2; V gene: TRBV29-1; CDR3 protein: CSVGAAFGYTF; CDR3 DNA: TGCAGCGTAGGGGCAGCATTTGGCTACACCTTC
CDR3 length: 11; clone size: many; D gene: -; J gene: TRBJ1-3; V gene: TRBV20-1; CDR3 protein: CSARAVHTIYF; CDR3 DNA: TGCAGTGCCAGAGCAGTCCACACCATATATTTT
CDR3 length: 13; clone size: many; D gene: TRBD1; J gene: TRBJ2-7; V gene: TRBV5-1; CDR3 protein: CASSFDRVYEQYF; CDR3 DNA: TGCGCCAGCAGCTTCGACAGGGTGTACGAGCAGTACTTC
CDR3 length: 17; clone size: -; D gene: -; J gene: TRBJ1-3; V gene: TRBV5-8; CDR3 protein: CASSQVWAGVSGNTIYF; CDR3 DNA: TGTGCCAGCAGCCAAGTTTGGGCAGGCGTCTCTGGAAACACCATATATTTT
CDR3 length: 15; clone size: many; D gene: -; J gene: TRBJ2-1; V gene: TRBV7-3; CDR3 protein: CASSARLDPYNEQFF; CDR3 DNA: TGTGCCAGCAGCGCCAGACTAGATCCCTACAATGAGCAGTTCTTC
CDR3 length: 16; clone size: many; D gene: -; J gene: TRBJ2-5; V gene: TRBV7-9; CDR3 protein: CASSLLASSSLETQYF; CDR3 DNA: TGTGCCAGCAGCTTATTAGCAAGCTCTTCTCTAGAGACCCAGTACTTC
CDR3 length: 15; clone size: many; D gene: TRBD1; J gene: TRBJ1-4; V gene: TRBV6-1; CDR3 protein: CASSLGQGPVEKLFF; CDR3 DNA: TGTGCCAGCAGCCTTGGACAGGGGCCTGTCGAAAAACTGTTTTTT
CDR3 length: 16; clone size: many; D gene: -; J gene: TRBJ1-1; V gene: TRBV18; CDR3 protein: CASSQSSPGANTEAFF; CDR3 DNA: TGTGCCAGCTCACAGTCCAGCCCAGGGGCGAACACTGAAGCTTTCTTT
CDR3 length: 14; clone size: many; D gene: TRBD1; J gene: TRBJ2-4; V gene: TRBV7-2; CDR3 protein: CASSFLGQGNIQYF; CDR3 DNA: TGTGCCAGCAGCTTCCTAGGACAGGGCAACATTCAGTACTTC
CDR3 length: 18; clone size: -; D gene: -; J gene: TRBJ1-2; V gene: TRBV4-1; CDR3 protein: CASSQDRGREGLNYGYTF; CDR3 DNA: TGCGCCAGCAGCCAAGATCGGGGCAGGGAAGGGTTAAACTATGGCTACACCTTC
CDR3 length: 15; clone size: many; D gene: -; J gene: TRBJ2-7; V gene: TRBV11-2; CDR3 protein: CASSFRRGSSYEQYF; CDR3 DNA: TGTGCCAGCAGCTTTAGGCGGGGTAGCTCCTACGAGCAGTACTTC
CDR3 length: 15; clone size: -; D gene: -; J gene: TRBJ2-1; V gene: TRBV4-2; CDR3 protein: CASSQVDWVDNEQFF; CDR3 DNA: TGTGCCAGCAGCCAAGTGGATTGGGTAGACAATGAGCAGTTCTTC
CDR3 length: 16; clone size: few; D gene: TRBD2; J gene: TRBJ2-7; V gene: TRBV20-1; CDR3 protein: CSANPASSGRADEQYF; CDR3 DNA: TGCAGTGCCAACCCCGCATCTAGCGGGAGGGCCGACGAGCAGTACTTC
CDR3 length: 15; clone size: -; D gene: TRBD1; J gene: TRBJ1-5; V gene: TRBV5-5; CDR3 protein: CASSLNRGAGQPQHF; CDR3 DNA: TGTGCCAGCAGCTTGAACAGGGGCGCCGGGCAGCCCCAGCATTTT
CDR3 length: 16; clone size: many; D gene: -; J gene: TRBJ2-2; V gene: TRBV6-6; CDR3 protein: CASSYPDKANTGELFF; CDR3 DNA: TGTGCCAGCAGTTACCCTGACAAGGCGAACACCGGGGAGCTGTTTTTT
CDR3 length: 12; clone size: many; D gene: -; J gene: TRBJ2-3; V gene: TRBV4-2; CDR3 protein: CASSHGTDTQYF; CDR3 DNA: TGTGCCAGCAGCCACGGCACAGATACGCAGTATTTT
CDR3 length: 15; clone size: few; D gene: TRBD1; J gene: TRBJ1-1; V gene: TRBV5-1; CDR3 protein: CASSSSGGRGTEAFF; CDR3 DNA: TGCGCCAGCAGCTCCTCAGGGGGCAGGGGCACTGAAGCTTTCTTT
CDR3 length: 16; clone size: many; D gene: -; J gene: TRBJ2-3; V gene: TRBV20-1; CDR3 protein: CSASSVGTPSTDTQYF; CDR3 DNA: TGCAGTGCTAGCTCCGTAGGAACTCCTAGCACAGATACGCAGTATTTT
CDR3 length: 17; clone size: few; D gene: -; J gene: TRBJ1-4; V gene: TRBV15; CDR3 protein: CATSRPSFGVIGEKLFF; CDR3 DNA: TGTGCCACCAGCAGACCTAGCTTTGGAGTTATCGGAGAAAAACTGTTTTTT
CDR3 length: 17; clone size: -; D gene: TRBD1; J gene: TRBJ2-1; V gene: TRBV6-5; CDR3 protein: CASSYSRPTGQGWEQFF; CDR3 DNA: TGTGCCAGCAGTTACTCAAGACCTACGGGACAGGGGTGGGAGCAGTTCTTC
CDR3 length: 14; clone size: many; D gene: TRBD2; J gene: TRBJ2-1; V gene: TRBV5-1; CDR3 protein: CASSLPSGNNEQFF; CDR3 DNA: TGCGCCAGCAGCTTGCCTAGCGGGAACAATGAGCAGTTCTTC